Each of the 27 T cell receptor beta chains below was sequenced from the same sample in a study of shared clonotypes between healthy human individuals. Sequencing used immunoSEQ multiplex PCR; TCRdb keeps in-frame clones, though not all of them. The sample consists of fewer than 1.8 million clones, around 98.5% of them appearing once. The sample consisted of naive CD4+ T cells sorted from blood. Sample subset: CD45RA+ positively selected. These receptors all stem from a man in his thirties or forties in good health.

V usage is TRBV7-9 and J usage is TRBJ1-5; D not resolved. The CDR3 runs to 13 residues. Trimming took 1 base from V and 7 from J, leaving 8 bases between them. Germline CDR1 reads SEHNR; CDR2 reads FQNEAQ (reference sequence). The CDR3 reads CASSLDRVQPQHF. As DNA, the CDR3 is TGTGCCAGCAGCTTAGATCGGGTACAGCCCCAGCATTTT.

The CDR3 DNA reads as TGTGCCAGCAGTGACGGGCCCGACGGGGGAACCCAGTACTTC. Its protein product is CASSDGPDGGTQYF. The chain couples TRBV6-1 to TRBJ2-5, with D perhaps matching TRBD2 (6 bases). The CDR3 loop spans 14 amino acids. With 3 bases removed from V and 8 bases from J, the gap between germline ends came to 16 bases. Germline V CDR1 and CDR2: MNHNS, SASEGT.

The V call is TRBV28, the J call TRBJ2-4, with D possibly being TRBD2 (6 bases). Germline assignment: CDR1 MDHEN and CDR2 SYDVKM. The CDR3 sequence is 15 residues long. Trimming left V 1 base short and J 7 bases short, with 14 bases between. The CDR3 region has the DNA TGTGCCAGCAGTTTATTGGAGGGGATCGGCAACATTCAGTACTTC. It is translated as CASSLLEGIGNIQYF.

The rearrangement uses TRBV7-2 and TRBJ2-1; 14 bases line up with TRBD2. Germline CDR1 and CDR2: SGHTA and FQGNSA. J was trimmed by 8 bases and V by 3 bases; bases with no gene match: 6. The CDR3 runs 16 residues. The CDR3 nucleotides are TGTGCCAGCAGCTTCCCCGGGACTAGCGGGGGCGATGAGCAGTTCTTC. This gives the protein CASSFPGTSGGDEQFF.

J is TRBJ2-7 and V is TRBV23-1; 7 positions agree with TRBD1. TRBV23-1 is marked as an open reading frame, function uncertain. The V segment lost 2 bases and the J segment 2 bases; nucleotides outside the gene matches: 9. The CDR3 consists of 16 residues. CDR3 nucleotides: TGCGCCAGCAGTCAACCAGACAGGGAGAGGCCCTACGAGCAGTACTTC. It is translated as CASSQPDRERPYEQYF.

This chain uses TRBV5-1 with TRBJ2-1, with 9 bases lining up with TRBD2. This CDR3 contains 13 residues. Germline values: CDR1 SGHRS, CDR2 YFSETQ. With 0 bases clipped from V and 13 bases from J, the junction kept 5 bases outside the gene matches. The chain's CDR3 is CASSLALAGDQFF. The CDR3 DNA sequence: TGCGCCAGCAGCTTGGCATTAGCGGGAGATCAGTTCTTC.

CDR3 sequence: CASSIPSGITGETQYF. CDR3 sequence (DNA): TGTGCCAGTAGTATCCCTAGCGGGATAACTGGAGAGACCCAGTACTTC. The chain joins TRBV19 to TRBJ2-5, with TRBD2 matching over 9 bases. There are 16 residues in the CDR3. With 3 bases clipped from V and 4 bases from J, the junction kept 9 bases outside the gene matches. Per the germline V gene, CDR1 is LNHDA and CDR2 is SQIVND (reference sequence).

This rearrangement joins TRBV4-3 to TRBJ2-3; weak D call: TRBD2 (6 bases). The V end was cut by 2 bases, the J end by 0 bases, with 9 bases between. Germline V lookup: CDR1 LGHNA, CDR2 YSLEER. The CDR3 totals 15 residues. The CDR3 protein is CASSQSGTSTDTQYF. Here the CDR3 DNA reads TGCGCCAGCAGCCAATCTGGGACTAGCACAGATACGCAGTATTTT.

The chain employs TRBV7-2 and TRBJ2-7; D ambiguous. Germline CDR1 and CDR2: SGHTA and FQGNSA. This CDR3 is built from 15 residues. V was pared by 1 base and J by 3 bases, with 13 bases between. CDR3 in amino acids: CASSLGLASNYEQYF. The CDR3 DNA reads TGTGCCAGCAGCTTAGGTCTCGCGTCAAACTACGAGCAGTACTTC.

V and J are TRBV30 and TRBJ1-4; 7 bases are shared with TRBD1. From germline, CDR1 is GTSNPN and CDR2 SVGIG (reference sequence). The CDR3 has 15 amino acids. After removal of 0 bases from V and 2 bases from J, the junction contained 3 bases not matched to a gene. The CDR3 region has the DNA TGTGCCTGGAGTGTACAGGGACAGACTAATGAAAAACTGTTTTTT. Its protein is CAWSVQGQTNEKLFF.

Of note for this clone: Other DNA variants within this sample encode the same CDR3. The genes are TRBV28 and TRBJ1-4; tentatively, D is TRBD1 (5 bases). The V end lost 5 bases, the J end lost 8 bases, and 9 bases lay between the germline ends. There are 12 residues in the CDR3. Germline values: CDR1 MDHEN, CDR2 SYDVKM. CDR3 residues: CASSQGNEKLFF. For the CDR3, the DNA is TGTGCCAGCAGTCAGGGAAACGAAAAACTGTTTTTT.

A single count supports this clone. This chain links TRBV10-3 with TRBJ1-4; weak D call: TRBD1 (5 bases). The V gene's germline CDR1 is ENHRY and CDR2 SYGVKD. The V end was cut by 4 bases, the J end by 8 bases, with 8 bases between. The CDR3 totals 12 residues. CDR3 nucleotides: TGTGCCATCAGTGCCAGGGACGAAAAACTGTTTTTT. Its protein is CAISARDEKLFF.

CDR3 sequence reads: CSVDSRDRVRFF. DNA for the CDR3: TGCAGCGTTGATTCCCGGGACAGGGTACGGTTCTTC. V is TRBV29-1 and J is TRBJ2-1, with TRBD1 identical over 9 bases. CDR1 is SQVTM, CDR2 ANQGSEA, per germline. The junction had 9 bases not matched to a gene; V was cut back by 3 bases and J by 15 bases. This CDR3 spans 12 amino acids.

The V call is TRBV19, the J call TRBJ2-7; the D is unclear. This CDR3 has 13 residues. The germline V and J ends were trimmed by 2 bases and 2 bases, with 7 bases remaining between them. The germline gives CDR1 LNHDA, CDR2 SQIVND (reference sequence). DNA of the CDR3: TGTGCCAGTAGTATATCAGAAACCTACGAGCAGTACTTC. Residues: CASSISETYEQYF.

Regarding this clone: This sample also contains other DNA sequences that code for the same CDR3. This chain's CDR3 is CASSPPAETQYF. CDR3 coding DNA: TGTGCCAGCTCACCACCCGCGGAGACCCAGTACTTC. V gene TRBV18 combines with J gene TRBJ2-5; D gene ambiguous. Germline-derived CDR1 and CDR2 are KGHSH and LQKENI. The V and J ends lost 0 bases and 5 bases respectively, with 4 bases between them. The length of the CDR3 is 12 residues.

V gene TRBV10-3 combines with J gene TRBJ2-5; tentatively, D is TRBD1 or TRBD2 (6 bases each). Germline V gene lookup returns CDR1 ENHRY and CDR2 SYGVKD. Trimming pared 2 bases from V and 7 bases from J, leaving 20 bases between. The CDR3 is 16 amino acids. Here the CDR3 DNA reads TGTGCCATCAGTGAGATAAATTTGGGGGGCAAGGGGACCCAGTACTTC. It yields the protein CAISEINLGGKGTQYF.

The rearrangement uses TRBV5-1 and TRBJ2-3; a possible D gene is TRBD2 (5 bases). CDR1 is SGHRS, CDR2 YFSETQ, per germline. V was shortened by 0 bases and J by 5 bases, with 10 bases between the two germline ends. The CDR3 runs 14 residues. CDR3 nucleotide sequence: TGCGCCAGCAGCTTGGGTCTCCGGGGAGATACGCAGTATTTT. Translated: CASSLGLRGDTQYF.

This chain links TRBV11-1 with TRBJ2-7, with D perhaps matching TRBD2 (5 bases). CDR1 SGHAT and CDR2 FQDESV come from the germline V gene (reference sequence). The ends were cut back, 1 base at V and 7 bases at J, with 14 bases in the middle. The CDR3 has 14 amino acids. The CDR3 is CASSLVSGLGEQYF. In nucleotides, the CDR3 is TGTGCCAGCAGCTTAGTTTCGGGGTTGGGAGAGCAGTACTTC.

This clone showed up just once. This specimen includes other DNA sequences encoding the same CDR3. This chain uses TRBV18 with TRBJ1-5; tentatively, D is TRBD1 (5 bases). This CDR3 region has 13 residues. The germline gives CDR1 KGHSH, CDR2 LQKENI. Trimming left V 6 bases short and J 4 bases short, with 10 bases between. For the CDR3, the DNA is TGTGCCAGCTCTCCAGGGTCTAATCAGCCCCAGCATTTT. It codes for CASSPGSNQPQHF.

V and J are TRBV6-5 and TRBJ1-3; 8 bases align to TRBD1. V gave up 1 base and J gave up 6 bases; unmatched junction bases: 8. CDR1 MNHEY and CDR2 SVGAGI come from the germline V gene. The CDR3 loop spans 16 amino acids. The CDR3 region is CASSYYLGQGINTIYF. CDR3 sequence (DNA): TGTGCCAGCAGTTACTACCTCGGACAGGGAATAAACACCATATATTTT.

The CDR3 DNA sequence: TGTGCCATCAGTGAGAAACTAGCGGGAGTTTTTGATGAGCAGTTCTTC. Translating it yields CAISEKLAGVFDEQFF. This chain uses TRBV10-3 with TRBJ2-1; TRBD2 matches 11 bases. The V gene end was trimmed by 2 bases and the J gene end by 8 bases; junction bases not matched to a gene: 8. The V gene's germline CDR1 is ENHRY and CDR2 SYGVKD. The CDR3 spans 16 residues.

The chain recombines TRBV9 with TRBJ2-1, with D uncertain. The CDR3 is made up of 13 amino acids. The germline V and J ends were trimmed by 3 bases and 4 bases, with 8 bases remaining between them. From germline, CDR1 is SGDLS and CDR2 YYNGEE. CDR3 DNA sequence: TGTGCCAGCAGCGCCGGACGGTACAATGAGCAGTTCTTC. This gives the protein CASSAGRYNEQFF.

The chain couples TRBV21-1 to TRBJ1-4; TRBD1, the table's D call, lacks a check against the DNA. TRBV21-1 is listed as a pseudogene. CDR3 length: 16 amino acids. CDR3 region: CASSKDPTAANEKLFF. For the CDR3, the DNA is TGTGCCAGCAGCAAAGACCCGACAGCCGCCAATGAAAAACTGTTTTTT.

This clone was counted once. The junction and the germline gene differ at one end; a read error may be behind it. This chain links TRBV4-3 with TRBJ2-3; D could derive from TRBD1 or TRBD2 (6 bases each). Germline CDR1 reads LGHNA; CDR2 reads YSLEER. CDR3 size: 18 residues. CDR3 DNA: TGCGCCAGCAGTCAAGCGACAGGTAGCGGACATAGCACAGATACGCAGTATTTT. The encoded protein is CASSQATGSGHSTDTQYF.

The chain recombines TRBV2 with TRBJ2-2, with D perhaps matching TRBD1 (6 bases). The germline gives CDR1 SNHLY, CDR2 FYNNEI. Trimming removed 6 bases from V and 0 bases from J, with 11 bases in between. The CDR3 covers 15 residues. The CDR3 DNA is TGTGCCAGCAGAGGACAGTCCACGAACACCGGGGAGCTGTTTTTT. Protein sequence: CASRGQSTNTGELFF.

This chain joins TRBV29-1 and TRBJ1-4, with D possibly matching TRBD1 (5 bases). This CDR3 contains 13 residues. Germline assignment: CDR1 SQVTM and CDR2 ANQGSEA. The V gene lost 8 bases and the J gene lost 8 bases, with 18 bases spanning the gap. The CDR3 DNA is TGCAGCACTGCCGGGGCCAAAGGGGAAAAACTGTTTTTT. Translation: CSTAGAKGEKLFF.

In its sample, this clone was seen once. The rearrangement uses TRBV18 and TRBJ2-7, with D possibly called TRBD1 or TRBD2 (5 bases each). Germline loops: CDR1 KGHSH, CDR2 LQKENI. The CDR3 runs to 17 residues. V was shortened by 1 base and J by 3 bases, with 19 bases between the two germline ends. CDR3 sequence (DNA): TGTGCCAGCTCACCACTAGTCTCTCCGGGGCCCGGCTACGAGCAGTACTTC. This codes for CASSPLVSPGPGYEQYF.